This T cell receptor beta chain emerged from a study of blood T cell repertoires in COVID-19. Study-wide context: From the United States, Italy and Spain came samples of acute and convalescent COVID-19.

Assay used: immunoSEQ multiplex PCR; TCRdb lists only in-frame clones, some missing. The sample holds about 100,000 clones; roughly 90% are singletons and the top ten take approximately 4.9%. The CDR3 consists of 15 residues. Germline trimming cut 5 bases from V and 0 bases from J; bases unmatched to any gene: 2. Germline CDR1 and CDR2: LGHDT and YNNKEL (reference sequence). The TCR was taken from a man aged 35 to 55 with active or convalescent COVID-19. The chain couples TRBV3-1 (or the pseudogene TRBV3-2) to TRBJ2-3, with 10 bases aligning to TRBD2. Material: peripheral blood. The CDR3 nucleotides read TGTGCCAGCAGCTCGACTAGCGGGAGCACAGATACGCAGTATTTT. It yields the protein CASSSTSGSTDTQYF.